Presented here are 22 T cell receptor beta chains from one specimen sequenced in a study of T cell responses to AZD1222 COVID-19 vaccine. The data were produced by immunoSEQ multiplex PCR, yet TCRdb's version contains in-frame clones alone and is incomplete. The sample lists approximately 150,000 clones, more than 85% occurring once. The sequencing here drew on peripheral blood, taken 28 days after the second AZD1222 dose. These receptors came from an adult who received the AZD1222 COVID-19 vaccine.

The V call is TRBV7-9, the J call TRBJ1-4; D gene uncertain. Germline V gives CDR1 SEHNR, CDR2 FQNEAQ (reference sequence). This CDR3 has 13 amino acids. The V gene lost 11 bases and the J gene lost 3 bases, with 13 bases spanning the gap. CDR3 sequence: CAGREVANEKLFF. In nucleotides, the CDR3 is TGTGCCGGAAGAGAGGTCGCTAATGAAAAACTGTTTTTT.

The chain couples TRBV24-1 to TRBJ2-2, with 9 nucleotides matching TRBD1. Germline CDR1 is KGHDR and CDR2 is SFDVKD. Losses at the gene ends were 5 bases for V and 7 bases for J; bases not matched to a gene: 4. The CDR3 has 14 amino acids. Here the CDR3 reads CATSGGQGNGELFF. The CDR3 DNA reads as TGTGCCACCAGTGGGGGACAGGGTAACGGGGAGCTGTTTTTT.

The chain links TRBV3-1 (or the pseudogene TRBV3-2) to TRBJ1-2; no reliable D call. Trimming removed 1 base from V and 6 bases from J, with 9 bases in between. The CDR3 sequence is 13 residues long. CDR1 and CDR2 (germline): LGHDT, YNNKEL (reference sequence). The CDR3: CASSQVPADGYTF. CDR3 DNA sequence: TGTGCCAGCAGCCAAGTCCCGGCCGATGGCTACACCTTC.

The chain has TRBV6-5 and TRBJ1-2, with D perhaps TRBD1 (6 bases). This CDR3 has 16 residues. Germline V gives CDR1 MNHEY, CDR2 SVGAGI. Between the trimmed V and J ends, which lost 0 bases and 2 bases, there was a span of 13 bases. CDR3 in amino acids: CASSYSLTGTNYGYTF. The DNA for the CDR3 is TGTGCCAGCAGTTACTCCCTTACAGGGACCAACTATGGCTACACCTTC.

This chain links TRBV27 with TRBJ2-1; 7 bases are a match to TRBD1. The CDR3 length is 12 residues. Germline CDR1 MNHEY, CDR2 SMNVEV (reference sequence). V gave up 6 bases and J gave up 12 bases; unmatched junction bases: 8. The CDR3 here is CASRKQGPLQFF. In DNA form, the CDR3 reads TGTGCCAGCAGGAAACAGGGGCCTTTGCAGTTCTTC.

This clone was counted once. The rearrangement joins TRBV6-1 to TRBJ1-1; D gene uncertain. The CDR3 covers 13 residues. Trimming shortened V by 2 bases and J by 4 bases, and 8 bases separated the two germline ends. CDR1 MNHNS and CDR2 SASEGT come from the germline V gene. The CDR3 loop is CASSELGSTEAFF. The CDR3 coding sequence is TGTGCCAGCAGTGAACTCGGCAGCACTGAAGCTTTCTTT.

This clone was seen only once. The chain links TRBV7-9 to TRBJ1-2; TRBD1 is a possible D gene (6 bases). The germline gives CDR1 SEHNR, CDR2 FQNEAQ (reference sequence). The CDR3 is made up of 15 amino acids. Trimming left V 2 bases short and J 3 bases short, with 13 bases between. Here the CDR3 reads CASSLFRGAHYGYTF. CDR3 DNA: TGTGCCAGCAGCTTATTTCGGGGGGCTCACTATGGCTACACCTTC.

The chain combines TRBV12-5 with TRBJ2-5; no clear D gene. V lost 6 bases and J 5 bases, leaving 10 bases between the germline ends. Looked up from germline, CDR1 is LGHNT and CDR2 is FRNRAP. This CDR3 is built from 12 residues. CDR3 in amino acids: CASGRTGETQYF. CDR3 DNA sequence: TGTGCTAGTGGGAGGACCGGGGAGACCCAGTACTTC.

The J gene is TRBJ2-4, the V gene TRBV27; TRBD1 aligns across 12 bases. Trimming at V came to 5 bases and at J to 8 bases, leaving 16 bases not matched to a gene. CDR1 and CDR2 (germline): MNHEY, SMNVEV (reference sequence). CDR3 length equals 18 residues. Here the CDR3 DNA reads TGTGCCAGCAGTAGCCCCGCCGGGACAGGGGGCTCCAAGGACATTCAGTACTTC. Amino acids: CASSSPAGTGGSKDIQYF.

The genes are TRBV27 and TRBJ1-1; 10 positions agree with TRBD1. V dropped 6 bases and J dropped 8; count of bases not matched to a gene: 12. Per the germline V gene, CDR1 is MNHEY and CDR2 is SMNVEV (reference sequence). This CDR3 is built from 15 residues. CDR3 amino acids: CASSPSGTGVREAFF. CDR3 in DNA: TGTGCCAGCAGCCCCTCGGGGACAGGGGTGCGGGAAGCTTTCTTT.

The rearrangement links TRBV27 to TRBJ1-1, with D perhaps TRBD1 (6 bases). V shed 3 bases and J shed 4 bases, with 12 bases lying between them. This CDR3 has 14 residues. Germline CDR1 MNHEY, CDR2 SMNVEV (reference sequence). The CDR3 nucleotides read TGTGCCAGCAGTTTGGCGGGGGCCGGCACTGAAGCTTTCTTT. Its protein is CASSLAGAGTEAFF.

This chain joins TRBV6-5 and TRBJ1-2, with 7 bases lining up with TRBD1. This CDR3 contains 13 residues. The V gene end was trimmed by 5 bases and the J gene end by 6 bases; junction bases not matched to a gene: 6. In germline, CDR1 is MNHEY, CDR2 SVGAGI. DNA of the CDR3: TGTGCCAGCAGTAACAGGGGTATCGATGGCTACACCTTC. Amino acids: CASSNRGIDGYTF.

The chain couples TRBV19 to TRBJ1-1, with D possibly TRBD1 on 6 matching bases. The V and J ends lost 6 bases and 1 base respectively, with 12 bases between them. The CDR3 covers 14 residues. The V gene's germline CDR1 is LNHDA and CDR2 SQIVND (reference sequence). CDR3 loop: CASRRQETNTEAFF. CDR3 sequence (DNA): TGTGCCAGTAGGCGACAGGAAACGAACACTGAAGCTTTCTTT.

The genes are TRBV5-1 and TRBJ2-1; 7 nucleotides match TRBD2. CDR1 SGHRS and CDR2 YFSETQ come from the germline V gene. The CDR3 has 16 amino acids. The V and J ends lost 0 bases and 0 bases, in that order; junction bases with no gene match: 3. CDR3 region: CASSLGGGSSYNEQFF. Here the CDR3 DNA reads TGCGCCAGCAGCTTGGGTGGCGGGAGCTCCTACAATGAGCAGTTCTTC.

This chain links TRBV2 with TRBJ1-5; D is perhaps TRBD1 (5 bases). Germline lookup yields CDR1 SNHLY and CDR2 FYNNEI. V was cut by 11 bases and J by 4 bases, with 15 bases left in between. There are 13 residues in the CDR3. Written as DNA, the CDR3 is TGTGCCGGAGGGGCAGAGTTTAATCAGCCCCAGCATTTT. This sequence encodes CAGGAEFNQPQHF.

In this sample, this clone turned up once. This chain links TRBV6-5 with TRBJ2-5, with D hard to call. The CDR3 has 13 amino acids. Trimming cost V 5 bases and J 5 bases, with 12 bases left between them. Looked up from germline, CDR1 is MNHEY and CDR2 is SVGAGI. The CDR3 protein is CASSPNPPETQYF. The DNA for the CDR3 is TGTGCCAGCAGTCCGAACCCCCCCGAGACCCAGTACTTC.

V gene TRBV2 combines with J gene TRBJ1-1; no definite D call. Germline V CDR1 and CDR2: SNHLY, FYNNEI. The CDR3 runs 11 residues. The V end lost 7 bases, the J end lost 5 bases, and 8 bases lay between the germline ends. CDR3 coding DNA: TGTGCCAGCAATGGGTGGACTGAAGCTTTCTTT. This codes for CASNGWTEAFF.

The chain joins TRBV19 to TRBJ2-5; D may be TRBD1 (6 bases). V was cut by 3 bases and J by 2 bases, with 7 bases left in between. Germline V gene lookup returns CDR1 LNHDA and CDR2 SQIVND (reference sequence). The CDR3 has 13 amino acids. The CDR3: CASSIGQQETQYF. CDR3 DNA sequence: TGTGCCAGTAGTATTGGACAGCAAGAGACCCAGTACTTC.

The CDR3 DNA reads as TGTGCCAGCAGGGTGCCAGCGTCGGGCACTGAAGCTTTCTTT. Its protein product is CASRVPASGTEAFF. This sequence joins TRBV6-5 and TRBJ1-1; D not resolved. V was trimmed by 6 bases and J by 4 bases, leaving 15 bases between them. CDR1 is MNHEY and CDR2 is SVGAGI in the germline V gene. This CDR3 spans 14 amino acids.

A single count supports this clone. V usage is TRBV7-3 and J usage is TRBJ2-2; no clear D gene. Looked up from germline, CDR1 is SGHTA and CDR2 is FQGTGA. The CDR3 has 13 residues. Trimming took off 6 bases at V and 0 bases at J, with 5 bases between the two ends. CDR3 sequence reads: CASSGANTGELFF. The CDR3 DNA is TGTGCCAGCAGTGGGGCGAACACCGGGGAGCTGTTTTTT.

Remarks on this clone: The germline gene is not matched at one end of the junction; a read error may be the cause. This sequence joins TRBV18 and TRBJ2-5; no reliable D call. Germline CDR1 reads KGHSH; CDR2 reads LQKENI. This CDR3 has 14 amino acids. CDR3 sequence (DNA): TGTGCCAGCTCTCCACCGGCAGCACAAGAGACCCAGTACTTC. It encodes CASSPPAAQETQYF.

This clone was detected only once. The gene calls are TRBV10-3 and TRBJ1-3, with 7 bases matching TRBD1. The CDR3 is 15 amino acids. The germline V gene encodes CDR1 ENHRY and CDR2 SYGVKD. Losses at the gene ends were 11 bases for V and 0 bases for J; bases not matched to a gene: 10. CDR3: CAATPGQNSGNTIYF. The CDR3 region has the DNA TGTGCCGCAACTCCGGGACAGAACTCTGGAAACACCATATATTTT.